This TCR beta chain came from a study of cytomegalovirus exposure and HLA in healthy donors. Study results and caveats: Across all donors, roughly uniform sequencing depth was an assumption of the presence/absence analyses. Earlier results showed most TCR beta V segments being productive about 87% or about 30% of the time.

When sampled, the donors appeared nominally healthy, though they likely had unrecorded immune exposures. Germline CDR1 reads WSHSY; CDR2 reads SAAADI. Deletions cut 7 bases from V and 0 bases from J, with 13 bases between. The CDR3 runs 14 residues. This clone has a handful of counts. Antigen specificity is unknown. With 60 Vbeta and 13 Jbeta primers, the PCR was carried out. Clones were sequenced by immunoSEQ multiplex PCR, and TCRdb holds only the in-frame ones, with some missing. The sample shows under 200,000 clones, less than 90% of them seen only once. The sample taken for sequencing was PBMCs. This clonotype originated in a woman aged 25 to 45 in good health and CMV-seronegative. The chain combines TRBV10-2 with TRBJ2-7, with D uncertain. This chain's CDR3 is CASKVSGHSYEQYF. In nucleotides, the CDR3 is TGCGCCAGCAAGGTTTCAGGTCACTCCTACGAGCAGTACTTC.